The 2 T cell receptor beta chains given below trace back to one sample, sequenced in a study of early T cells in non-severe SARS-CoV-2 infection. TCRdb reanalysed the 5' RACE reads using MiXCR and keeps one entry per CDR3 protein. The table has approximately 42,000 distinct CDR3 sequences, approximately 7.1% seen once; the top ten hold 4.7%. Sequencing was done on a sample of whole blood. The receptors were gathered from an adult who was a healthcare worker with PCR-confirmed SARS-CoV-2 infection or an uninfected control (not recorded which).

About this clonotype: A far larger clone is one nucleotide away, so this likely arose from a read error. The chain carries TRBV18 and TRBJ2-3; TRBD1 matches 8 bases. The germline V gene encodes CDR1 KGHSH and CDR2 LQKENI. V was pared by 7 bases and J by 0 bases, with 3 bases of the junction left unmatched. This CDR3 contains 14 residues. CDR3 sequence: CASCQGASTDTQYF. DNA for the CDR3: TGTGCCAGCTGCCAGGGGGCCAGCACAGATACGCAGTATTTT. The full variable domain, with the rest looked up from reference TRBV18 and TRBJ2-3, is NAGVMQNPRHLVRRRGQEARLRCSPMKGHSHVYWYRQLPEEGLKFMVYLQKENIIDESGMPKERFSAEFPKEGPSILRIQQVVRGDSAAYFCASCQGASTDTQYFGPGTRLTVL.

The chain recombines TRBV7-9 with TRBJ2-5; the match to TRBD1 covers 7 bases. Germline CDR1 SEHNR, CDR2 FQNEAQ (reference sequence). V lost 4 bases to trimming and J lost 4 bases; unmatched junction nucleotides: 9. This CDR3 has 15 amino acids. The DNA of the CDR3 is TGTGCCAGCAGCTCCAACCTCGACAGGGCAGAGACCCAGTACTTC. It specifies CASSSNLDRAETQYF.